Following are 23 T cell receptor beta chains from one sample sequenced in a study of CD4 and CD8 cells across lung adenocarcinoma regions. Each CDR3 protein gets one entry after TCRdb re-called the PCR reads with MiXCR. Found here are fewer than 20,000 distinct CDR3 sequences, around 52% of them singletons; the top ten hold approximately 29%. Sequenced sample: CD8+ T cells from the center of a lung tumor. Every receptor here comes from a female donor with lung adenocarcinoma. The CD4 and CD8 labels of this study may be unreliable.

For this clonotype: A read error may produce the germline difference seen at one junction end. The chain recombines TRBV6-1 with TRBJ2-3, with 7 bases that match TRBD1. This CDR3 comprises 14 residues. Looked up from germline, CDR1 is MNHNS and CDR2 is SASEGT. The DNA of the CDR3 is TGTGCGAGCAGAGGGGGCCCTGACAAAGAGACGCAGTATTTT. Translated, it gives CASRGGPDKETQYF.

This clonotype was counted only a few times. This sequence joins TRBV6-5 and TRBJ2-3; the D gene could be TRBD1 or TRBD2 (7 bases each). CDR3 length equals 16 residues. Germline lookup yields CDR1 MNHEY and CDR2 SVGAGI. With 5 bases removed from V and 1 base from J, the gap between germline ends came to 16 bases. The CDR3 protein is CASSHQGGEGTDTQYF. In DNA, the CDR3 is TGTGCCAGCAGTCACCAGGGGGGGGAGGGCACAGATACGCAGTATTTT.

This sequence joins TRBV5-3 and TRBJ1-2; 7 bases are a match to TRBD1. TRBV5-3 qualifies as an ORF whose function is uncertain. This CDR3 spans 17 amino acids. Germline trimming cut 1 base from V and 6 bases from J; bases unmatched to any gene: 15. CDR3 sequence: CARSLRWTGLTVDGYTF. The CDR3 DNA is TGTGCCAGAAGCTTGAGATGGACAGGCCTAACGGTGGATGGCTACACCTTC.

Comment on this clonotype: This CDR3 fails to terminate in the conserved phenylalanine or tryptophan, so it likely reflects a read error. This chain uses TRBV10-3 with TRBJ2-1; D is ambiguous. The germline gives CDR1 ENHRY, CDR2 SYGVKD. V lost 10 bases and J lost 3, with 13 bases in between. The CDR3 is 13 residues long. DNA for the CDR3: TGTGCCACTCGATTCGGGCGCTACAATGAGCAGTTCTAC. This sequence encodes CATRFGRYNEQFY.

This clonotype was counted only a few times. The rearrangement links TRBV24-1 to TRBJ2-1; no reliable D call. The CDR3 length is 12 residues. V shed 6 bases and J shed 5 bases, with 7 bases lying between them. Germline lookup yields CDR1 KGHDR and CDR2 SFDVKD. The DNA of the CDR3 is TGTGCCACCAGTTTAGGGCACAATGAGCAGTTCTTC. Translating gives CATSLGHNEQFF.

The V and J genes are TRBV10-3 and TRBJ2-4, with D perhaps TRBD1 or TRBD2 (7 bases each). The DNA end favors TRBJ2-5, so the J call may be wrong. The germline gives CDR1 ENHRY, CDR2 SYGVKD. The CDR3 length is 14 residues. The CDR3 spells CASQGGGAKKTQYF. The CDR3 DNA reads as TGTGCCAGTCAGGGGGGGGGGGCCAAAAAGACCCAGTACTTC.

This clonotype is labeled medium-sized. The genes are TRBV10-2 and TRBJ2-1; the D is unclear. V was trimmed by 7 bases and J by 4 bases, leaving 14 bases between them. The CDR3 has 14 residues. The germline CDR1 and CDR2 sequences are WSHSY and SAAADI. Here the CDR3 reads CASMVIPNYNEQFF. The CDR3 DNA reads as TGCGCCAGCATGGTCATTCCCAATTACAATGAGCAGTTCTTC.

CDR3 residues: CASSRSGALGTGELFF. The DNA for the CDR3 is TGTGCCAGCAGCCGGAGCGGTGCTCTGGGAACCGGGGAGCTGTTTTTT. This chain uses TRBV3-1 with TRBJ2-2; D perhaps matches TRBD2 (5 bases). Trimming pared 4 bases from V and 5 bases from J, leaving 17 bases between. The CDR3 has 16 amino acids. Germline CDR1 LGHDT, CDR2 YNNKEL (reference sequence).

This clonotype was picked up a small number of times. As DNA, the CDR3 is TGTGCCAGCAGCCAAGACGCAGAGAACTATGGCTACACCTTC. Translating it yields CASSQDAENYGYTF. The V and J genes are TRBV3-1 and TRBJ1-2; D unresolved. Looked up from germline, CDR1 is LGHDT and CDR2 is YNNKEL (reference sequence). The V and J ends lost 0 bases and 2 bases respectively, with 7 bases between them. The CDR3 is 14 amino acids.

V and J are TRBV6-1 and TRBJ2-1, with D maybe TRBD2 (6 bases). Per germline, CDR1 MNHNS and CDR2 SASEGT. CDR3 size: 16 residues. The V end was cut by 4 bases, the J end by 2 bases, with 15 bases between. CDR3 in DNA: TGTGCCAGCAGTGGTGCTTGGGGGAGGACCTACAATGAGCAGTTCTTC. This gives the protein CASSGAWGRTYNEQFF.

The CDR3, as DNA: TGTGCCAGCAGTGACGCGACTAGGGGCTCCAAAGATACGCAGTACTTC. This translates into CASSDATRGSKDTQYF. This rearrangement joins TRBV6-1 to TRBJ2-3, with a tentative D call TRBD2 (6 bases). TRBJ2-7 matches the DNA end more closely, so the J call is doubtful. The germline V gene encodes CDR1 MNHNS and CDR2 SASEGT. CDR3 length equals 16 residues.

The chain links TRBV28 to TRBJ2-4; 9 nucleotides agree with TRBD2. The V gene's germline CDR1 is MDHEN and CDR2 SYDVKM. The CDR3 length is 16 residues. The junction had 5 bases not matched to a gene; V was cut back by 5 bases and J by 0 bases. The CDR3 is CASSLAGPLAKNIQYF. CDR3 sequence (DNA): TGTGCCAGCAGTCTAGCGGGGCCCCTAGCCAAAAACATTCAGTACTTC.

As to this clonotype: The junction differs from germline at one of its ends, possibly a read error. This chain connects TRBV27 to TRBJ2-3, with 11 nucleotides matching TRBD2. The CDR3 sequence is 20 residues long. Per germline, CDR1 MNHEY and CDR2 SMNVEV (reference sequence). CDR3: CASSLSTASGGLGGTDTQYF. The DNA of the CDR3 is TGTGCCAGCAGTTTATCAACGGCTAGCGGGGGGTTGGGGGGCACAGATACGCAGTATTTC.

The table lists this clonotype with a few counts. Sequence at one end of the junction differs from germline and may be a read error. This chain uses TRBV7-7 with TRBJ2-1; TRBD1 agrees at 10 bases. The DNA end lines up better with TRBJ2-5; the J call may be wrong. From germline, CDR1 is SSHAT and CDR2 FNYEAQ (reference sequence). The CDR3 runs to 14 residues. The CDR3: CASSRQGAGETQYF. The CDR3 bases are TGTGCTAGCAGCCGACAGGGGGCTGGAGAGACCCAGTACTTC.

Many counts were recorded for this clonotype. This chain connects TRBV12-3 or TRBV12-4 to TRBJ2-3, with 9 bases lining up with TRBD2. With V trimmed by 7 bases and J by 1 base, 6 bases remained unmatched. The CDR3 covers 15 residues. DNA of the CDR3: TGTGCCAGCACCTCTAGCGGGGAGGGCACAGATACGCAGTATTTT. Its translation: CASTSSGEGTDTQYF.

This clonotype was seen at least ten times. The chain employs TRBV6-1 and TRBJ1-1; 7 positions match TRBD1. In germline, CDR1 is MNHNS, CDR2 SASEGT. After removal of 6 bases from V and 3 bases from J, the junction contained 7 bases not matched to a gene. The length of the CDR3 is 14 residues. Here the CDR3 DNA reads TGTGCCAGCAGAGGCGGAGGGGGCCACACTGAAGCTTTCTTT. It specifies CASRGGGGHTEAFF.

Notes on this clonotype: The junction departs from the called germline gene at one end, perhaps through a read error. The V and J genes are TRBV10-1 and TRBJ2-5, with TRBD2 matching over 9 bases. CDR1 is WNHNN, CDR2 SYGVQD, per germline (reference sequence). The CDR3 is 16 residues long. The chain's CDR3 is CASRGSGGSDTETQYF. As DNA, the CDR3 is TGCGCCAGCAGGGGGAGCGGGGGGAGTGACACAGAGACCCAGTACTTT.

This clonotype came up many times. V usage is TRBV27 and J usage is TRBJ2-7; perhaps TRBD1 as D (6 bases). V lost 4 bases and J lost 8, with 21 bases in between. Germline V gene sequence: CDR1 MNHEY, CDR2 SMNVEV (reference sequence). CDR3 length equals 15 residues. The CDR3 protein is CASSSHPGKQGKQYF. The CDR3 nucleotides read TGTGCCAGCAGTTCCCACCCCGGGAAACAGGGAAAGCAGTACTTC.

This clonotype was counted many times. The chain couples TRBV6-1 to TRBJ1-1; 8 bases are shared with TRBD1. Germline lookup yields CDR1 MNHNS and CDR2 SASEGT. The CDR3 spans 14 residues. J gave up 3 bases and V 4 bases, and 4 bases lay outside the gene matches. The CDR3, as DNA: TGTGCCAGCAGTGGGACAGGGAGGGACACTGAAGCTTTCTTT. The encoded protein is CASSGTGRDTEAFF.

The rearrangement uses TRBV6-1 and TRBJ2-1; D ambiguous. This CDR3 contains 15 residues. Germline CDR1 and CDR2: MNHNS and SASEGT. Trimming removed 7 bases from V and 5 bases from J, with 18 bases in between. CDR3 protein: CASTPRAAGDNEQFF. The CDR3 DNA sequence: TGTGCCAGCACCCCCCGGGCAGCCGGCGACAATGAGCAGTTCTTC.

This clonotype counts as medium-sized. The rearrangement links TRBV27 to TRBJ2-7, with D possibly being TRBD2 (6 bases). The V and J ends lost 7 bases and 0 bases respectively, with 10 bases between them. In germline, CDR1 is MNHEY, CDR2 SMNVEV (reference sequence). The length of the CDR3 is 13 residues. CDR3 region: CASTKAGSYEQYF. CDR3 nucleotide sequence: TGTGCCAGCACCAAAGCGGGCTCCTACGAGCAGTACTTC.

This clonotype was recorded many times. The J gene is TRBJ2-7, the V gene TRBV6-5; D is perhaps TRBD1 (6 bases). This CDR3 contains 14 residues. V was pared by 4 bases and J by 4 bases, with 14 bases between. Germline assignment: CDR1 MNHEY and CDR2 SVGAGI. The CDR3 sequence: CASSSPRTDYEQYF. DNA of the CDR3: TGTGCCAGCAGTTCTCCCCGGACAGATTACGAGCAGTACTTC.

With respect to this clonotype: One end of the junction is discordant with germline, which a read error may explain. This rearrangement joins TRBV6-1 to TRBJ2-3; no clear D gene. The CDR3 contains 14 residues. Germline loops: CDR1 MNHNS, CDR2 SASEGT. The DNA for the CDR3 is TGTGCGGGCAGTGAAGGCCGAGACACAGATACCCAGTATTTT. Translating it yields CAGSEGRDTDTQYF.